This T cell receptor beta chain was sequenced in a study of T cells in narcolepsy. This CDR3 spans 15 amino acids. CDR1 is KGHSH, CDR2 LQKENI, per germline. Trimming at V came to 5 bases and at J to 0 bases, leaving 4 bases not matched to a gene. Assay used: immunoSEQ multiplex PCR; TCRdb lists only in-frame clones, some missing. The data show 25,000 to 35,000 clones, 79% seen once. This clonotype originated in a human donor in good health. Sequences were obtained from memory (CD45RA-) CD4+ T cells from blood. The chain uses TRBV18 and TRBJ1-5; 7 nucleotides match TRBD1. The CDR3 here is CASSRTGYSNQPQHF. DNA for the CDR3: TGTGCCAGCTCAAGGACAGGCTATAGCAATCAGCCCCAGCATTTT.